The clone carrying this T cell receptor (beta chain) was seen repeatedly, ten times or more. TCRdb processed the RACE reads anew with MiXCR; each CDR3 protein has one entry. The sample consists of about 80,000 distinct CDR3 sequences, roughly 10% of them appearing once. These data come from a study of human T cells and chemical hapten exposure. This CDR3 region has 17 residues. The V gene lost 0 bases and the J gene lost 5 bases, with 16 bases spanning the gap. Per the germline V gene, CDR1 is SGHAT and CDR2 is FQNNGV. Specified time point: patch test 2, 6 weeks after DPC sensitization. Treatment described: therapeutic diphenylcyclopropenone sensitization with weekly scalp DPC.

This receptor was obtained from a woman aged 25-40 years with alopecia areata. Some clones in this sample may be carry-over from other donors' samples. This chain joins TRBV11-2 and TRBJ1-4; D perhaps matches TRBD1 (5 bases). Specimen: whole blood, collected in connection with sensitization to the hapten diphenylcyclopropenone (DPC). This chain's CDR3 is CASSLDLGQLTNEKLFF. The DNA of the CDR3 is TGTGCCAGCAGCTTAGATTTAGGACAACTTACGAATGAAAAACTGTTTTTT.